The 10 T cell receptor beta chains given below trace back to one sample, sequenced in a study of blood T cell repertoires in COVID-19. TCRdb's table, derived via immunoSEQ multiplex PCR, lists solely in-frame clones and lacks some. The data hold 85,000 to 130,000 clones, with 75% to 95% observed a single time. The sample taken for sequencing was peripheral blood. The origin of the receptors is a human donor in a cohort sampled during active COVID-19.

This chain links TRBV6-5 with TRBJ2-7; 8 nucleotides match TRBD2. V gave up 7 bases and J gave up 3 bases; unmatched junction bases: 11. The germline V gene encodes CDR1 MNHEY and CDR2 SVGAGI. The CDR3 consists of 15 residues. The CDR3 DNA is TGTGCCAGCAATAGGGAACTAGCGGAGCTCTACGAGCAGTACTTC. This encodes CASNRELAELYEQYF.

The chain carries TRBV30 and TRBJ2-2; 13 bases align to TRBD2. Germline V gives CDR1 GTSNPN, CDR2 SVGIG (reference sequence). The CDR3 consists of 20 residues. The V gene end was trimmed by 1 base and the J gene end by 5 bases; junction bases not matched to a gene: 16. In nucleotides, the CDR3 is TGTGCCTGGAGTGGAACACTAAGACTAGCGGGAGGAGTTACTACCGGGGAGCTGTTTTTT. Translated: CAWSGTLRLAGGVTTGELFF.

This clone was recorded only once. The chain has TRBV7-9 and TRBJ2-2; no clear D gene. Trimming left V 8 bases short and J 6 bases short, with 7 bases between. CDR1 and CDR2 from the germline V gene are SEHNR and FQNEAQ (reference sequence). The CDR3 covers 11 residues. This CDR3 reads CASVPAGELFF. DNA of the CDR3: TGTGCCAGCGTTCCGGCCGGGGAGCTGTTTTTT. The variable domain in full, completed from reference TRBV7-9 and TRBJ2-2, reads DTGVSQNPRHKITKRGQNVTFRCDPISEHNRLYWYRQTLGQGPEFLTYFQNEAQLEKSRLLSDRFSAERPKGSFSTLEIQRTEQGDSAMYLCASVPAGELFFGEGSRLTVL.

This rearrangement joins TRBV6-6 to TRBJ1-2; 7 bases agree with TRBD1. V lost 5 bases to trimming and J lost 2 bases; unmatched junction nucleotides: 5. This CDR3 spans 14 amino acids. Germline V gives CDR1 MNHNY, CDR2 SVGAGI (reference sequence). CDR3 DNA: TGTGCCAGCAGTCAGACAGGGTCAAACTATGGCTACACCTTC. Its protein product is CASSQTGSNYGYTF.

The V gene is TRBV19, the J gene TRBJ2-3; 11 nucleotides agree with TRBD1. The CDR3 sequence is 15 residues long. Germline V lookup: CDR1 LNHDA, CDR2 SQIVND (reference sequence). The V segment lost 4 bases and the J segment 4 bases; nucleotides outside the gene matches: 4. CDR3 sequence: CASSTGQGAADTQYF. The CDR3 coding sequence is TGTGCCAGTAGTACCGGACAGGGGGCGGCAGATACGCAGTATTTT.

The rearrangement uses TRBV3-1 (or the pseudogene TRBV3-2) and TRBJ1-1; 7 bases agree with TRBD1. CDR1 and CDR2 from the germline V gene are LGHDT and YNNKEL (reference sequence). The CDR3 extends over 15 amino acids. V trimming: 5 bases; J trimming: 0 bases; junction bases outside the gene matches: 6. The CDR3 loop is CASSTGQVLNTEAFF. The CDR3 region has the DNA TGTGCCAGCAGCACAGGACAGGTGCTGAACACTGAAGCTTTCTTT.

The V call is TRBV29-1, the J call TRBJ2-3, with 8 bases fitting TRBD2. CDR1 and CDR2 from the germline V gene are SQVTM and ANQGSEA. V shed 0 bases, J shed 3 bases, and the junction held 5 bases outside the gene matches. This CDR3 has 15 amino acids. The CDR3 DNA is TGCAGCGTTGAAGAAGTGAGCGGGAGTACAGATACGCAGTATTTT. Translation gives CSVEEVSGSTDTQYF.

The V gene is TRBV11-2, the J gene TRBJ2-7; D might be TRBD1 (5 bases). The CDR3 extends over 14 amino acids. V shed 1 base and J shed 3 bases, with 10 bases lying between them. The germline CDR1 and CDR2 sequences are SGHAT and FQNNGV. CDR3 nucleotide sequence: TGTGCCAGCAGCTTAGCAACGCAGGGCTACGAGCAGTACTTC. It translates to CASSLATQGYEQYF. The entire variable domain, with the rest obtained from reference TRBV11-2 and TRBJ2-7, is as follows: EAGVAQSPRYKIIEKRQSVAFWCNPISGHATLYWYQQILGQGPKLLIQFQNNGVVDDSQLPKDRFSAERLKGVDSTLKIQPAKLEDSAVYLCASSLATQGYEQYFGPGTRLTVT.

The chain employs TRBV2 and TRBJ1-6; D ambiguous. The CDR3 length is 12 residues. CDR1 is SNHLY and CDR2 is FYNNEI in the germline V gene. The V end was cut by 11 bases, the J end by 7 bases, with 12 bases between. CDR3 region: CAGGILNSPLHF. In DNA form, the CDR3 reads TGTGCCGGAGGGATTCTCAATTCACCCCTCCACTTT.

The chain is built from TRBV11-2 and TRBJ2-4; possibly TRBD1 for D (6 bases). This CDR3 is built from 15 residues. V lost 5 bases and J 2 bases, leaving 13 bases between the germline ends. Per germline, CDR1 SGHAT and CDR2 FQNNGV. The CDR3 spells CASSPTTGTKNIQYF. The CDR3 DNA is TGTGCCAGCAGCCCCACTACAGGGACCAAAAACATTCAGTACTTC.